This T cell receptor (beta chain) came from a study of cytomegalovirus exposure and HLA in healthy donors (dated 2017 in TCRdb). Background for the entire study: An earlier analysis of several hundred of the donors reported over 250 Gb of sequence data and 117 million unique TCR beta sequences obtained from about 179 million T cells. Rather than drawing on any new phenotypic data, the later analysis identified candidate immune exposures from TCR beta sequences and the way those sequences occurred across donors. In a later analysis, previously published TCR beta repertoires from 670 or so donors were re-analyzed and high-resolution HLA genotyping was added so that TCR occurrence patterns could be studied. The study used immunosequencing to profile the T cell repertoires of some 600 subjects and linked those repertoires to cytomegalovirus serostatus. Genome-wide SNP genotypes for about 60% of the roughly 670 donors were used in a later genetic analysis, which treated that subset as a discovery cohort. Among roughly 370 genotyped donors of the cohort, an average of approximately 250,000 unique TCR beta nucleotide sequences were sequenced per donor, about a sixth of them non-productive. HLA typing included class I and class II loci at four-digit resolution. Donor age, sex, ethnicity and CMV serostatus were collected together with the repertoire data. An earlier analysis of several hundred of the donors applied high-throughput TCR beta sequencing to assess whether each TCR beta V gene segment acted as functional or pseudogenic. A separate validation cohort of about 110 different subjects was used in addition to the roughly 670-subject first cohort. Of the 398 genotyped donors, approximately 80% were placed in the genetic ancestry cluster associated with self-reported Caucasian donors. Because of strong linkage in the cohort, five DR-DQ haplotypes were treated as single units for association and clustering. The study was designed to test whether signatures of past pathogen exposure could be identified by cataloging public T cell receptors. To predict cytomegalovirus infection status, the study combined high-throughput TCR immunosequencing, statistical association of individual TCRs with disease status, and machine learning. Typing coverage differed by locus: A, B, C, DRB1 and DQB1 were typed in roughly 620-630 donors, DQA1 in 522, DPA1 in approximately 600, and DPB1 in 400 to 480. Every repertoire in the discovery cohort had been generated on one and the same sequencing platform. An early release covering roughly 580 HLA-typed donors comprised roughly 300 gigabases of sequencing data and around 80 million unique TCR sequences. What the study reported, not specific to this receptor: A further reported finding was that TCR beta sequences accurately predicted the HLA-A and HLA-B alleles for most subjects in the first cohort. The classifier was reported to diagnose cytomegalovirus status with high specificity and sensitivity in both the original cohort and the validation cohort. In a later analysis, around 17,000 TCR beta sequences were associated with specific HLA alleles at a false discovery rate of 0.05. An earlier analysis of around 540 of the donors showed that most TCR beta V segments appeared in productive rearrangements either about 90% or about 30% of the time, which broadly matched IMGT annotations. CMV serostatus was the only immune exposure information available for the cohort. In a later genetic analysis, fewer N-insertions in productive TCRs were reported among donors in an Asian-associated ancestry cluster than the 666-donor mean. Sequencing depth was assumed to be roughly uniform across donors in the presence/absence analyses, though that assumption may not hold. According to a later analysis, TCR association rates differed among HLA loci, with DRB1 alleles showing the most associated TCRs and HLA-C alleles showing the fewest. In a later analysis, HLA-associated TCR beta chains showed more clonal expansion and lower generation probabilities than non-associated chains that were equally common. A later analysis found that most CMV-associated TCR beta chains appeared HLA-restricted, with HLA associations seemingly driven largely by CMV exposure. Assigning TCR associations to individual alleles was difficult when HLA alleles, especially DR and DQ, strongly co-occurred. Some IMGT-functional V segments, including TRBV6-2 and TRBV6-3, could not be told apart with the 87-base-pair reads, so those segments were excluded. A group of highly shared sequence variants was considered likely to be a technical artifact of the sequencing pipeline. A later analysis reported that several top co-occurrence clusters appeared linked to parvovirus B19, influenza, CMV and Epstein-Barr virus. Linkage disequilibrium might explain the correlated functional status among segregating V segments, but an unknown experimental factor could not be excluded. Because HLA typing was missing for some donors at each locus, association tests included only the typed subset. An association between a missense DCLRE1C variant and V-gene and J-gene trimming of TCR beta chains was found in a later genetic analysis and replicated in an independent cohort. Because counts were too low, 15 or so rarely observed V segments, including chromosome 9 orphons, were excluded from the earlier analysis of around 590 of the donors. In the study, approximately 160 TCR beta chains were listed as associated with cytomegalovirus. The authors suggested that the approach could potentially be extended to other disease states and immunological phenotypes. While some public TCRs were present in many individuals, most TCR sequences turned up only very rarely across donors. The cohort was sequenced for TCR beta chains only, and without alpha or paired-chain data the features that could be detected were limited. In vitro tests confirmed that a few of the cytomegalovirus-associated TCR beta chains recognize cytomegalovirus antigens.

Based on the germline V gene (reference sequence), the CDR1 and CDR2 sequences are LNHDA and SQIVND. From cysteine to phenylalanine, the CDR3 is 13 amino acids long. CDR3 DNA is the only sequence kept; it has 39 bases, read in frame from the first base. Trimming costs V 8 bases and J 3 bases, and their ends lie 13 bases apart. About this clone: Its specific antigen is unknown. Qualities for individual bases were not recorded, and no much larger clone is one base off.

The cohort was made up of around 720 healthy bone marrow donors. All cohort members were sampled while nominally healthy, although unrecorded immune exposures were likely present. The donor tested CMV seropositive and was one of the 289 seropositive cohort members. Every donor gave a peripheral blood sample, and the peripheral blood mononuclear cells from that sample were used for TCR beta sequencing. Genomic DNA was extracted from the blood cell samples with the Qiagen DNeasy Blood Extraction Kit. Library preparation used the immunoSEQ multiplex PCR assay. For the multiplex PCR, a mixture combining 60 forward primers for TCR Vbeta segments and 13 reverse primers for TCR Jbeta segments was used. The CDR3 region of rearranged TCR beta genes was amplified from genomic DNA by a multiplex PCR assay. The Illumina HiSeq System was used to sequence the amplified TCR beta libraries as 87-base-pair reads. In the authors' own workflow: Across the 670 or so repertoires, a later analysis counted 80 million or so unique TCR beta chains, 8.5 million to 12 million of which were shared by at least two donors. Raw reads were error-corrected and collapsed into unique sequences by a nearest-neighbor algorithm in which closely related sequences were merged to remove PCR and sequencing errors. CDR3 sequences were aligned to IMGT reference sequences to assign V, D and J gene segments. For a sequence to be retained, a match of at least six nucleotides was required to both a V gene segment and a J gene segment. Rearrangements were called productive when the CDR3 lacked stop codons and stayed in frame with V and J; all others were non-productive. Following IMGT convention, CDR3 was defined as the stretch from the second conserved V-encoded cysteine to the conserved J-encoded phenylalanine. The earlier analysis of fewer than 750 of the donors excluded sequences that lacked an unambiguous match to a single V gene segment. In an earlier analysis of several hundred of the donors, a V segment was called functional when productive rearrangements were above 56.7%, and segregating when the standard deviation between donors exceeded 5%. A statistical classification framework was built for diagnosing cytomegalovirus status from the catalog of TCR beta chain sequences. V and J gene assignment, in a later analysis, came from comparing TCR nucleotide sequences with IMGT/GENE-DB human TR gene sequences. The TCRdist pipeline was used in a later analysis to assign CDR3 sequences and most-parsimonious VDJ recombination scenarios. A later analysis defined each TCR beta chain by its CDR3 amino acid sequence plus V-gene family, and excluded reads lacking a unique V-gene family. To address suspected cross-contamination and a sequencing artifact, a later analysis removed 450 to 700 highly shared, low-generation-probability nucleotide sequences. A later analysis calculated a clonal expansion index for each public chain from normalized within-repertoire ranks of inferred template counts. Generation probabilities in a later analysis came from a VDJ recombination model fitted to out-of-frame rearrangements, and those results were checked against IGoR. In a later analysis, hypergeometric tests were used to score TCR-TCR, TCR-HLA and TCR-CMV co-occurrence, with a repertoire-size bias correction applied to TCR pairs. To estimate false discovery rates, a later analysis permuted the HLA or CMV assignments 20 times. In a later analysis, co-occurring TCRs were grouped using DBSCAN, and TCRdist sequence similarity was added for clustering within HLA-allele-positive subsets. Repertoires with fewer than 30,000 or more than 120,000 public chains, plus five repertoires with anomalous nucleotide sharing, were excluded from co-occurrence clustering. In TCRdb, the immuneACCESS table is reduced to in-frame sequences with V and J assigned. These tables do not hold every clone; where another copy was compared, an unresolved V gene accounts for under half, and the others remain unexplained. V, J and clone size are taken as reported in that table, and D and trimming were inferred from the DNA itself. Recorded for this sample are around 200,000 clones; under 85% of them occurred a single time. About 10% of the sample goes to the ten largest clones.

The sequenced sample was PBMCs. Recombination connected TRBV19 to TRBJ1-1; the D gene is possibly TRBD1, with 6 bases matching. This clonotype was sampled from a woman in her fifties or sixties in good health and CMV-seropositive. For the CDR3, the sequence is CASSLGQYTEAFF. The base sequence is TGTGCCAGTTCCCTCGGACAGTACACTGAAGCTTTCTTT.